This entry lists 5 T cell receptor beta chains sequenced from one sample in a study of CD8+ T cells in alopecia areata. Investigators isolated RNA and reverse transcribed it into cDNA to act as the sequencing template. The table came from immunoSEQ multiplex PCR; TCRdb's copy has only in-frame clones and leaves some out. Among some 150,000 clones listed, 58% were seen once. The sample's treatment: oral pan-JAK inhibitor, 5-10 mg twice daily. Specimen: CD4+ T cells sorted from blood, collected between weeks 55 and 65, from a patient treated with tofacitinib. All receptors derive from a human donor with alopecia areata.

The chain employs TRBV30 and TRBJ1-2; D is possibly TRBD1 (6 bases). V lost 8 bases and J 2 bases, leaving 12 bases between the germline ends. Germline V gene sequence: CDR1 GTSNPN, CDR2 SVGIG (reference sequence). This CDR3 is built from 12 residues. The CDR3 DNA follows: TGTGCCGGGACATGGGACAACTATGGCTACACCTTC. This codes for CAGTWDNYGYTF.

The chain joins TRBV30 to TRBJ2-1; a weak D match, TRBD2 (7 bases). Germline V CDR1 and CDR2: GTSNPN, SVGIG (reference sequence). Between the trimmed V and J ends, which lost 3 bases and 5 bases, there was a span of 11 bases. CDR3 length equals 13 residues. This CDR3 is CAWRKGGDNEQFF. CDR3 bases: TGTGCCTGGAGGAAAGGGGGGGACAATGAGCAGTTCTTC.

This clone was found a few times. V is TRBV5-1 and J is TRBJ2-5; TRBD1 or TRBD2 may be the D gene (6 bases each). The V and J ends lost 4 bases and 2 bases respectively, with 18 bases between them. Germline V gene lookup returns CDR1 SGHRS and CDR2 YFSETQ. The length of the CDR3 is 16 residues. The CDR3 loop reads CASSRRGLSAQETQYF. The CDR3 coding sequence is TGCGCCAGCAGCAGACGGGGGCTGTCCGCACAAGAGACCCAGTACTTC.

The genes are TRBV6-5 and TRBJ2-5; 8 bases are shared with TRBD2. After removal of 9 bases from V and 6 bases from J, the junction contained 9 bases not matched to a gene. There are 13 residues in the CDR3. Germline loops: CDR1 MNHEY, CDR2 SVGAGI. The DNA for the CDR3 is TGTGCCAGTTGCGTTCGGGGGGGGAAGACCCAGTACTTC. Protein: CASCVRGGKTQYF.

This sequence joins TRBV19 and TRBJ1-1, with 7 bases identical to TRBD1. Germline V CDR1 and CDR2: LNHDA, SQIVND (reference sequence). The CDR3 has 14 amino acids. J was trimmed by 11 bases and V by 7 bases; bases with no gene match: 16. This CDR3 reads CASTLETGQPKAFF. The CDR3, as DNA: TGTGCCAGTACCCTAGAGACGGGACAGCCGAAGGCTTTCTTT.